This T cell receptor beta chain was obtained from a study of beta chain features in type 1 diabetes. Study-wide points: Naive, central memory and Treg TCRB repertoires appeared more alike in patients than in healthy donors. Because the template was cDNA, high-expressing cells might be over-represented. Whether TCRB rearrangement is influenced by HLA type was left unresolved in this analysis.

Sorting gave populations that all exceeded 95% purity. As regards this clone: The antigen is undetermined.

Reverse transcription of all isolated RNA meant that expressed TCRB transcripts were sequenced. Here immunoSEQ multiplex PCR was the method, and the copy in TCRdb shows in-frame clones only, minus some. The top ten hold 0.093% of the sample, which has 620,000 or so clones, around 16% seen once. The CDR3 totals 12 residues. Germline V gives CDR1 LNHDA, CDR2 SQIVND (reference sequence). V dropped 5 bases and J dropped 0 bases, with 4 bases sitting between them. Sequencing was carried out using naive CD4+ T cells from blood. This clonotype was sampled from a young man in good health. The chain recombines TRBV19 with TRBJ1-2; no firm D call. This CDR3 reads CASSGANYGYTF. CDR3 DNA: TGTGCCAGTAGTGGCGCTAACTATGGCTACACCTTC. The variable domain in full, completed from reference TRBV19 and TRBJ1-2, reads DGGITQSPKYLFRKEGQNVTLSCEQNLNHDAMYWYRQDPGQGLRLIYYSQIVNDFQKGDIAEGYSVSREKKESFPLTVTSAQKNPTAFYLCASSGANYGYTFGSGTRLTVV.